These T cell receptor beta chains were read from a single sample in a study of T cells in localized non-small cell lung cancer. The repertoire was sequenced with immunoSEQ multiplex PCR; TCRdb's copy has only in-frame clones and lacks some. The sample holds 10,000 to 15,000 clones, approximately 86% seen once. Sample: peripheral blood, taken before any cancer treatment. The receptors originated from a male donor at least 60 years old with stage III lung adenocarcinoma. Each CDR3 is given with its conserved first and last residue. D genes are given only for firm matches. A clone size is listed for some rows: how often the clone was seen (once, few, many), or a class if it is expanded.

V gene	J gene	clone size	D gene	CDR3 DNA	CDR3 protein
TRBV27	TRBJ1-5	NA	NA	TGTGCCAGCCGACTCACGCCGGATCAGCCCCAGCATTTT	CASRLTPDQPQHF
TRBV6-5	TRBJ1-1	NA	NA	TGTGCCAGCAGTTACGCCCTAGGTGGGACTGAAGCTTTCTTT	CASSYALGGTEAFF
TRBV6-1	TRBJ1-1	NA	TRBD1	TGTGCCAGCAGCCGACAGGGAGGAACCACTGAAGCTTTCTTT	CASSRQGGTTEAFF
TRBV7-9	TRBJ2-4	NA	NA	TGTGCCAGCAGCCAGGCCCATGGCGTCGTCCCCATTCAGTACTTC	CASSQAHGVVPIQYF
TRBV4-1	TRBJ1-1	NA	NA	TGCGCCAGCAGCCAAGATTCGGCAGGGACGGTAGCTGAAGCTTTCTTT	CASSQDSAGTVAEAFF
TRBV5-1	TRBJ2-7	once	NA	TGCGCCAGCAGCTGGGCAGGAGGGAAGTACTTC	CASSWAGGKYF
TRBV6-5	TRBJ2-1	NA	NA	TGTGCCAGCAGTCACGACAGGATGTCCTACAATGAGCAGTTCTTC	CASSHDRMSYNEQFF
TRBV18	TRBJ1-2	NA	TRBD1	TGTGCCAGCTCACCACAGCGACAGGGGGCTCAGGATGGCTACACCTTC	CASSPQRQGAQDGYTF
TRBV7-2	TRBJ2-7	NA	NA	TGTGCCAGCAGCCTATCGACTGGTGGATACGAGCAGTACTTC	CASSLSTGGYEQYF
TRBV28	TRBJ2-7	NA	TRBD1	TGTGCCAGCAGTTTAATTGGGACAGGGATCGCCGAGCAGTACTTC	CASSLIGTGIAEQYF
TRBV27	TRBJ2-5	NA	TRBD2	TGTGCCAGCAGTGCTAGACTAGCGGGAGGTCAAGAGACCCAGTACTTC	CASSARLAGGQETQYF
TRBV7-8	TRBJ2-1	NA	TRBD2	TGTGCCAGCAGCTTACCGTATACTAGCGAGAGGGACAATGAGCAGTTCTTC	CASSLPYTSERDNEQFF
TRBV5-1	TRBJ2-5	NA	NA	TGCGCCAGCAGCTTGGGCGGGGAGGTCGAGACCCAGTACTTC	CASSLGGEVETQYF
TRBV6-1	TRBJ2-2	once	TRBD1	TGTGCCAGCAGTGACCCTTCGGGACAGGGAGGTACCGGGGAGCTGTTTTTT	CASSDPSGQGGTGELFF
TRBV6-8	TRBJ1-2	NA	NA	TGTGCCAGCAGTATCACAGGGCCCCTCTATGGCTACACCTTC	CASSITGPLYGYTF
TRBV2	TRBJ2-7	NA	NA	TGTGCCAGCTCACAGCTATACGAGCAGTACTTC	CASSQLYEQYF
TRBV27	TRBJ2-1	once	TRBD1	TGTGCCAGCAGTTTAGATTTTGAGAGGGACAGGTTGAATGAGCAGTTCTTC	CASSLDFERDRLNEQFF
TRBV7-9	TRBJ1-2	few	TRBD1	TGTGCCAGCAGCTTAAAAGGAGCTGGAGAGGGGGCTTTTGGCTACACCTTC	CASSLKGAGEGAFGYTF
TRBV9	TRBJ1-2	NA	NA	TGTGCCAGCAGCGGCGGGGAATTCGGACACGACTATGGCTACACCTTC	CASSGGEFGHDYGYTF
TRBV29-1	TRBJ2-5	NA	NA	TGCAGCGTTGAGCTAAGTGAGACCCAGTACTTC	CSVELSETQYF
TRBV23-1	TRBJ2-7	NA	TRBD1	TGCGCCAGCAGTCAATCGAAGCCTCCCGGCCCGGGACAGGGGACCTACGAGCAGTACTTC	CASSQSKPPGPGQGTYEQYF
TRBV15	TRBJ2-5	NA	NA	TGTGCCACCAGCAGAGATGGGCTAGCTCGGGAGACCCAGTACTTC	CATSRDGLARETQYF
TRBV4-1	TRBJ1-1	NA	NA	TGCGCCAGCAGCCAAGTTGTTAGAGTAGGAGAAGCTTTCTTT	CASSQVVRVGEAFF
TRBV19	TRBJ1-1	NA	NA	TGTGCCAGTAGTATTTCGTCGCGAGATGGTGAAGCTTTCTTT	CASSISSRDGEAFF
TRBV6-1	TRBJ1-1	NA	NA	TGTGCCAGCAGTGATTTTTATGTGTTGAACACTGAAGCTTTCTTT	CASSDFYVLNTEAFF
TRBV21-1	TRBJ2-1	few	NA	TGTGCCAGCAGCGACCCAAATCTGGGGATCGAGGAACTAGCGGGGGCCTACAATGAGCAGTTCTTC	CASSDPNLGIEELAGAYNEQFF
TRBV18	TRBJ2-7	NA	NA	TGTGCCAGCTCACCATCGGAAGGGCGATCCTACGAGCAGTACTTC	CASSPSEGRSYEQYF
TRBV11-2	TRBJ2-5	NA	TRBD2	TGTGCCAGCAGGATGGCGGGGGGCCAAGAGACCCAGTACTTC	CASRMAGGQETQYF
TRBV6-1	TRBJ1-5	NA	NA	TGTGCCAGCAGTGCCCAGGGTAGTCCGCCGGCCCAGCATTTT	CASSAQGSPPAQHF
TRBV5-5	TRBJ2-2	NA	NA	TGTGCCAGCAGCTTGGGCAGAGGGGAGCTGTTTTTT	CASSLGRGELFF
TRBV6-5	TRBJ1-2	NA	NA	TGTGCCAGCACCCCCCGAATAACAGCGTCCTATGGCTACACCTTC	CASTPRITASYGYTF
TRBV5-5	TRBJ2-7	NA	TRBD2	TGTGCCACTTCTCCTGGCGGGGGGTCCTACGAGCAGTACTTC	CATSPGGGSYEQYF
TRBV5-4	TRBJ2-2	once	NA	TGTGCCAGCAGCTTGGGGACGGCCATAACCGGGGAGCTGTTTTTT	CASSLGTAITGELFF
TRBV2	TRBJ1-6	NA	NA	TGTGCCACCCTCCTCACGAGCTCCTATAATTCACCCCTCCACTTT	CATLLTSSYNSPLHF
TRBV14	TRBJ2-7	NA	NA	TGTGCCAGCAGCCTCGGGAGCGGAAGGGCGTCCTACGAGCAGTACTTC	CASSLGSGRASYEQYF
TRBV7-9	TRBJ1-2	NA	NA	TGTGCCAGCAGCGGCGACAGCCTCTATGGCTACACCTTC	CASSGDSLYGYTF
TRBV5-6	TRBJ2-2	NA	TRBD2	TGTGCCAGCAGCTTTTATCGACTAGCGGGAGGTCACGGGGAGCTGTTTTTT	CASSFYRLAGGHGELFF
TRBV18	TRBJ1-5	NA	NA	TGTGCCAGCTCACCACGGGCGGCGTATAGCAATCAGCCCCAGCATTTT	CASSPRAAYSNQPQHF
TRBV28	TRBJ2-5	NA	TRBD2	TGTGCCAGCAACAAGCCCTTTCGTAGACAGACAGGGCAGGGTAGCGGGAGCGGTGAGACCCAGTACTTC	CASNKPFRRQTGQGSGSGETQYF
TRBV18	TRBJ2-5	once	NA	TGTGCCAGCTCACTCACCTCGGGCAACTCAATAGAGACCCAGTACTTC	CASSLTSGNSIETQYF
TRBV7-9	TRBJ2-1	NA	NA	TGTGCCAGCAGCTTAGGCCTTGAGGGATGGTCCTACAATGAGCAGTTCTTC	CASSLGLEGWSYNEQFF
TRBV29-1	TRBJ2-7	NA	NA	TGCAGCGTTGGTAATACCATCGAGCAGTACTTC	CSVGNTIEQYF
TRBV6-6	TRBJ1-1	NA	TRBD1	TGTGCCAGCAGGATCGCCGGGACAGGGGACACTGAAGCTTTCTTT	CASRIAGTGDTEAFF
TRBV5-5	TRBJ2-7	NA	NA	TGTGCCAGCAGCTTGCAAGACGAGCAGTACTTC	CASSLQDEQYF
TRBV6-1	TRBJ1-2	once	NA	TGTGCCAGCAGTGAACCCGGGACGGACTATGGCTACACCTTC	CASSEPGTDYGYTF
TRBV6-5	TRBJ2-3	NA	NA	TGTGCCATCTCGACTGGGAGGACAGATACGCAGTATTTT	CAISTGRTDTQYF
TRBV29-1	TRBJ2-3	NA	NA	TGCAGCGTTGCCCAGGAGGCAGATACGCAGTATTTT	CSVAQEADTQYF
TRBV6-5	TRBJ2-7	NA	TRBD2	TGTGCCAGCAGACGCGAGCTAGCGGGGGGTCTCCAGCAGTACTTC	CASRRELAGGLQQYF
TRBV30	TRBJ1-1	NA	NA	TGTGCCTGGACCCAGTCGAACACTGAAGCTTTCTTT	CAWTQSNTEAFF